These T cell receptor beta chains were read from a single sample in a study of cytomegalovirus exposure and HLA in healthy donors. Sequencing used immunoSEQ multiplex PCR; TCRdb keeps in-frame clones, though not all of them. The sample yields 150,000 to 200,000 clones, roughly 80% seen once. The specimen sequenced was PBMCs. The source is a woman aged 45-65 years in good health and CMV-seronegative. Each CDR3 is given with its conserved first and last residue. D genes are given only for firm matches. Clone size, where shown, is once, few, many, or a class for clones that have expanded.

d_call | j_call | clone_size | v_call | cdr3_aa | cdr3_nt
TRBD1 | TRBJ1-1 | once | TRBV18 | CASSRTGGEATEAFF | TGTGCCAGCTCCCGGACAGGGGGGGAGGCAACTGAAGCTTTCTTT
TRBD1 | TRBJ2-2 | . | TRBV5-6 | CASSWRQGGSGELFF | TGTGCCAGCAGCTGGCGACAGGGGGGGTCCGGGGAGCTGTTTTTT
TRBD2 | TRBJ2-2 | . | TRBV9 | CASSTRTSGGERELFF | TGTGCCAGCAGCACCCGGACTAGCGGGGGAGAAAGGGAGCTGTTTTTT
TRBD1 | TRBJ2-7 | . | TRBV6-1 | CASSGGTGAVWEQYF | TGTGCCAGCAGTGGGGGGACAGGGGCTGTATGGGAGCAGTACTTC
. | TRBJ1-2 | . | TRBV28 | CASRWGGPYGYTF | TGTGCCAGCCGTTGGGGGGGGCCCTATGGCTACACCTTC
TRBD1 | TRBJ2-7 | . | TRBV7-2 | CASSPDRGQIYEQYF | TGTGCCAGCAGCCCTGACAGGGGGCAAATCTACGAGCAGTACTTC
TRBD2 | TRBJ2-3 | . | TRBV7-3 | CASSPGTSGVSDTQYF | TGTGCCAGCAGCCCAGGGACTAGCGGGGTGTCAGATACGCAGTATTTT
. | TRBJ2-7 | few | TRBV11-2 | CASSLTPYREYEQYF | TGTGCCAGCAGCTTAACCCCCTACAGGGAGTACGAGCAGTACTTC
. | TRBJ2-5 | . | TRBV7-9 | CASSLTGEEETQYF | TGTGCCAGCAGCTTAACCGGGGAGGAAGAGACCCAGTACTTC
. | TRBJ2-7 | . | TRBV6-1 | CASSESQGGPYEQYF | TGTGCCAGCAGTGAAAGCCAGGGAGGTCCCTACGAGCAGTACTTC
TRBD1 | TRBJ1-2 | few | TRBV4-1 | CASSQLMGQNYGYTF | TGCGCCAGCAGCCAACTTATGGGACAGAACTATGGCTACACCTTC
. | TRBJ2-2 | few | TRBV10-1 | CASSERGTGELFF | TGCGCCAGCAGTGAACGGGGCACCGGGGAGCTGTTTTTT
. | TRBJ2-5 | few | TRBV18 | CASSPPASSQETQYF | TGTGCCAGCTCACCACCGGCTTCAAGTCAAGAGACCCAGTACTTC
. | TRBJ1-5 | . | TRBV9 | CASSVGRGGPQHF | TGTGCCAGCAGCGTAGGAAGGGGCGGGCCCCAGCATTTT
TRBD1 | TRBJ1-2 | . | TRBV27 | CASSPSNRGGYGYTF | TGTGCCAGCAGTCCATCGAACAGGGGAGGCTATGGCTACACCTTC
TRBD2 | TRBJ2-7 | . | TRBV2 | CASSEGTSGIYEQYF | TGTGCCAGCAGTGAAGGGACTAGCGGAATTTACGAGCAGTACTTC
TRBD1 | TRBJ2-2 | once | TRBV7-3 | CASSLKGGTANTGELFF | TGTGCCAGCAGCTTAAAGGGTGGGACAGCGAACACCGGGGAGCTGTTTTTT
. | TRBJ1-6 | . | TRBV4-3 | CASSQDGQNNSPLHF | TGCGCCAGCAGCCAAGATGGACAGAATAATTCACCCCTCCACTTT
. | TRBJ1-1 | . | TRBV7-3 | CASSPDMNTEAFF | TGTGCCAGCAGTCCTGACATGAACACTGAAGCTTTCTTT
TRBD1 | TRBJ2-1 | . | TRBV7-2 | CASSSRQGKNEQFF | TGTGCCAGCAGCTCCCGACAGGGTAAGAATGAGCAGTTCTTC
. | TRBJ2-1 | . | TRBV7-2 | CASSLGRGHNEQFF | TGTGCCAGCAGCTTAGGGCGGGGGCACAATGAGCAGTTCTTC
TRBD2 | TRBJ2-3 | few | TRBV5-4 | CASSSGTSGLTDTQYF | TGTGCCAGCAGCTCCGGGACTAGCGGACTCACAGATACGCAGTATTTT
. | TRBJ2-7 | . | TRBV5-4 | CASSPGHLSSYEQYF | TGTGCCAGCAGCCCGGGACACCTATCCTCCTACGAGCAGTACTTC
. | TRBJ1-1 | once | TRBV4-2 | CASSQGEQGNTEAFF | TGTGCCAGCAGCCAAGGGGAACAGGGAAACACTGAAGCTTTCTTT
TRBD1 | TRBJ1-2 | . | TRBV28 | CASRTGTEGYGYTF | TGTGCCAGCAGGACCGGGACAGAGGGCTATGGCTACACCTTC
TRBD2 | TRBJ2-3 | . | TRBV5-1 | CASSGGGGPDTQYF | TGCGCCAGCAGCGGCGGGGGGGGGCCAGATACGCAGTATTTT
. | TRBJ1-5 | . | TRBV10-2 | CASRGHLDQPQHF | TGCGCCAGCAGAGGACATCTGGATCAGCCCCAGCATTTT
. | TRBJ2-2 | . | TRBV27 | CASRLGGHIGELFF | TGTGCCAGCCGTTTAGGAGGGCACATCGGGGAGCTGTTTTTT
TRBD1 | TRBJ2-1 | . | TRBV11-3 | CASSSPRQGSRNEQFF | TGTGCCAGCAGCTCACCGAGACAGGGTTCTCGGAATGAGCAGTTCTTC
TRBD1 | TRBJ2-7 | . | TRBV5-1 | CASSLRRGQASYEQYF | TGCGCCAGCAGCTTACGACGGGGACAGGCAAGCTACGAGCAGTACTTC
TRBD2 | TRBJ2-2 | . | TRBV5-4 | CASSSGTSGRTGELFF | TGTGCCAGCAGCTCAGGGACTAGCGGGAGAACCGGGGAGCTGTTTTTT
. | TRBJ2-2 | . | TRBV6-4 | CASSATFQAGGELFF | TGTGCCAGCAGTGCTACCTTTCAAGCGGGCGGGGAGCTGTTTTTT
TRBD2 | TRBJ2-7 | . | TRBV5-1 | CASSRTSGGTSGEQYF | TGCGCCAGCAGCAGGACTAGCGGAGGGACCTCTGGGGAGCAGTACTTC
. | TRBJ2-7 | few | TRBV6-6 | CASSYTGSAEQYF | TGTGCCAGCAGTTATACCGGGAGTGCCGAGCAGTACTTC
. | TRBJ1-2 | . | TRBV21-1 | CASSTRQSNTF | TGTGCCAGCAGCACCCGACAGTCAAACACCTTC
. | TRBJ2-3 | . | TRBV19 | CASSMTARRDTQYF | TGTGCCAGTAGTATGACAGCGCGAAGGGATACGCAGTATTTT
TRBD1 | TRBJ2-2 | . | TRBV6-6 | CASSFTGATGELFF | TGTGCCAGCAGTTTTACAGGGGCTACCGGGGAGCTGTTTTTT
. | TRBJ1-5 | . | TRBV7-9 | CASSLGQNQPQHF | TGTGCCAGCAGCTTAGGGCAGAATCAGCCCCAGCATTTT
TRBD2 | TRBJ2-5 | . | TRBV6-4 | CASSVGGGAEETQYF | TGTGCCAGCAGTGTTGGCGGGGGGGCCGAGGAGACCCAGTACTTC
. | TRBJ1-2 | . | TRBV21-1 | CASSKADRAYGYTF | TGTGCCAGCAGCAAAGCGGACAGGGCCTATGGCTACACCTTC
. | TRBJ1-2 | . | TRBV5-5 | CASSLEGLVNGYTF | TGTGCCAGCAGCTTGGAGGGGCTAGTGAATGGCTACACCTTC
. | TRBJ1-1 | few | TRBV6-5 | CASSLEGGMNTEAFF | TGTGCCAGCAGTTTAGAGGGGGGGATGAACACTGAAGCTTTCTTT
. | TRBJ1-6 | once | TRBV11-2 | CASSTGGQSRSPLHF | TGTGCCAGCAGTACCGGAGGGCAGTCTCGTTCACCCCTCCACTTT
TRBD1 | TRBJ1-2 | . | TRBV2 | CASSERGQGAGGYTF | TGTGCCAGCAGTGAAAGGGGGCAGGGGGCTGGTGGCTACACCTTC